What follows describes a single T cell receptor beta chain. Its antigen is unknown. The CDR3 is made up of 15 amino acids. J was trimmed by 3 bases and V by 4 bases; bases with no gene match: 9. The germline V gene encodes CDR1 SGDLS and CDR2 YYNGEE. This sample is part of a study of T cell responses to AZD1222 COVID-19 vaccine. Overall study: Second-dose recipients at about 4 or about 12 weeks were treated as one pooled group.

Libraries were prepared by immunoSEQ multiplex PCR; TCRdb keeps only in-frame clonotypes and omits some of them. The table lists 70,000 or so clones, more than 70% of them singletons, with 20% in the top ten. Study-wide results and caveats: No day 14 peak samples; only post-peak repertoires were characterized. Following two doses of AZD1222, Spike-specific TCR breadth and depth rose.

Here the sequenced sample was peripheral blood, taken on day 0 of AZD1222 vaccination. The chain joins TRBV9 to TRBJ2-7; TRBD1 matches 8 bases. This TCR came from an adult in good health. The CDR3 DNA reads as TGTGCCAGCAGCACAACCGGGACAGGTGGCTACGAGCAGTACTTC. Protein sequence: CASSTTGTGGYEQYF.